This TCR beta chain derives from a study of blood T cell repertoires in COVID-19. Study-level information: Some COVID-19 samples were acute and others convalescent; all came from the United States, Italy and Spain. PBMCs, B-cell-depleted T cells, or T cells provided the cDNA or gDNA that made up the material.

As processed by the authors: Cell counts per sample came from amplifying reference gene primers. Profiling relied on immunoSEQ multiplex PCR, and the TCRdb table lists in-frame clones only, not all of them. Clone size and V and J calls were adopted from that table, with D and trimming inferred from the DNA. The table shows 90,000 to 150,000 clones, with approximately 80% occurring only once. Germline CDR1 reads KGHSH; CDR2 reads LQKENI. The CDR3 runs 14 residues. V was pared by 8 bases and J by 1 base, with 11 bases between. The sequence came from a man aged 50-60 years with acute or convalescent COVID-19. Specimen: peripheral blood. The rearrangement links TRBV18 to TRBJ2-2; TRBD1 might be the D (6 bases). CDR3 bases: TGTGCCAGCCGGCGGACAGTGAACACCGGGGAGCTGTTTTTT. Amino acids: CASRRTVNTGELFF.